This T cell receptor beta chain emerged from a study of cytomegalovirus exposure and HLA in healthy donors. Germline V CDR1 and CDR2: MNHEY, SVGAGI. Losses at the gene ends were 5 bases for V and 5 bases for J; bases not matched to a gene: 9. There are 15 residues in the CDR3. PCR used 60 Vbeta primers and 13 Jbeta primers. Here immunoSEQ multiplex PCR was the method, and the copy in TCRdb shows in-frame clones only, minus some. This sample has about 110,000 clones; around 81% occur once, and the top ten carry around 2.2%. The chain employs TRBV6-5 and TRBJ2-7, with 10 bases fitting TRBD2. This receptor was taken from a woman in her twenties or thirties in good health and CMV-seronegative. Material for sequencing was PBMCs. DNA of the CDR3: TGTGCCAGCAGTCCCATGGCTAGCGGGAGTGACGAGCAGTACTTC. It translates to CASSPMASGSDEQYF.